Many counts were recorded for the clone carrying this TCR beta chain. What it binds is unknown. Individual cDNA molecules received unique molecular identifiers. TCRdb re-called the 5' RACE reads through MiXCR, storing one row per CDR3 protein. The table has 65,000 to 80,000 distinct CDR3 sequences, roughly 12% seen once. The V gene lost 4 bases and the J gene lost 4 bases, with 8 bases spanning the gap. CDR3 length equals 13 residues. Germline V gene lookup returns CDR1 LGHNA and CDR2 YNFKEQ. This sample was taken from a study of early T cells in non-severe SARS-CoV-2 infection. Across the whole study: The study sequenced bulk RNA from unsorted whole blood, with chains unpaired.

Study results and caveats: VDJdb matching skewed toward anti-spike CD8 responses, missing private and CD4 specificities.

The clonotype originates from an adult who was a healthcare worker with PCR-confirmed SARS-CoV-2 infection or an uninfected control (not recorded which). This chain joins TRBV4-2 and TRBJ1-5; D gene unclear. Sequenced: whole blood. The CDR3 protein is CASSLAENQPQHF. As DNA, the CDR3 is TGTGCCAGCAGCCTGGCAGAGAATCAGCCCCAGCATTTT.